Presented here are 20 T cell receptor beta chains from one specimen sequenced in a study of T cell responses to AZD1222 COVID-19 vaccine. TCRdb's copy holds only in-frame clones and misses some; the assay was immunoSEQ multiplex PCR. The table records 150,000 to 200,000 clones, approximately 90% of them present only once. The specimen comprised peripheral blood, sampled 28 days after the second AZD1222 dose. These TCRs come from an adult who received the AZD1222 COVID-19 vaccine.

The chain employs TRBV15 and TRBJ1-2; 7 bases align to TRBD1. Trimming cost V 2 bases and J 8 bases; bases outside gene matches: 8. There are 14 residues in the CDR3. Germline CDR1 reads LNHNV; CDR2 reads YYDKDF (reference sequence). DNA of the CDR3: TGTGCCACCAGCAGACATACAGGGGCTAAGGGCTACACCTTC. Amino acids: CATSRHTGAKGYTF.

CDR3: CASSPWSGSTDTQYF. The CDR3 DNA follows: TGTGCCAGCAGCCCCTGGAGCGGGAGTACAGATACGCAGTATTTT. The chain links TRBV27 to TRBJ2-3; 8 bases line up with TRBD2. This CDR3 contains 15 residues. V shed 6 bases, J shed 3 bases, and the junction held 8 bases outside the gene matches. Germline loops: CDR1 MNHEY, CDR2 SMNVEV (reference sequence).

This clone appeared a single time. V gene TRBV7-9 combines with J gene TRBJ2-7, with D possibly matching TRBD1 (6 bases). CDR1 is SEHNR and CDR2 is FQNEAQ in the germline V gene (reference sequence). Trimming shortened V by 5 bases and J by 1 base, and 12 bases separated the two germline ends. This CDR3 contains 14 residues. The CDR3 DNA is TGTGCCAGCAGCGCGGACAGCCTTTCCTACGAGCAGTACTTC. Its translation: CASSADSLSYEQYF.

The chain is built from TRBV5-8 and TRBJ1-5; D is possibly TRBD1 (6 bases). V lost 4 bases, J lost 2 bases, and 16 bases lay in between. There are 16 residues in the CDR3. Germline V gene sequence: CDR1 SGHTS, CDR2 YDEGEE. CDR3 sequence: CASSPEDSRGNQPQHF. The CDR3 bases are TGTGCCAGCAGCCCCGAGGACAGTCGGGGCAATCAGCCCCAGCATTTT.

This clone was counted once. V gene TRBV7-9 combines with J gene TRBJ1-3; D remains unclear. V lost 5 bases, J lost 0 bases, and 11 bases lay in between. The length of the CDR3 is 15 residues. Germline V gene data show CDR1 as SEHNR and CDR2 as FQNEAQ (reference sequence). Here the CDR3 DNA reads TGTGCCAGCAGCCCTCCGAAAGGCTCTGGAAACACCATATATTTT. Its protein product is CASSPPKGSGNTIYF.

The chain has TRBV6-5 and TRBJ2-1; D is tentatively TRBD1 or TRBD2 (6 bases each). The V gene lost 7 bases and the J gene lost 2 bases, with 12 bases spanning the gap. The CDR3 length is 14 residues. Germline V gives CDR1 MNHEY, CDR2 SVGAGI. DNA of the CDR3: TGTGCCAGCAAAGGGGGGTGGGCCTACAATGAGCAGTTCTTC. Its translation is CASKGGWAYNEQFF.

The V call is TRBV10-3, the J call TRBJ2-7; TRBD2 matches at 10 bases. The CDR3 is made up of 19 amino acids. Losses at the gene ends were 4 bases for V and 5 bases for J; bases not matched to a gene: 20. Germline V gene data show CDR1 as ENHRY and CDR2 as SYGVKD. The CDR3 loop reads CAISVGGVAGGTLPHEQYF. The CDR3 DNA reads as TGTGCCATCAGTGTGGGGGGCGTAGCGGGAGGAACACTCCCCCACGAGCAGTACTTC.

DNA for the CDR3: TGTGCCAGCAGTAACCATGGGGCAGGGGTCGAGTTCAAGCAGTACTTC. This encodes CASSNHGAGVEFKQYF. J is TRBJ2-7 and V is TRBV28; perhaps TRBD1 as D (6 bases). Germline V gives CDR1 MDHEN, CDR2 SYDVKM. The CDR3 sequence is 16 residues long. V lost 5 bases and J lost 8, with 25 bases in between.

This chain uses TRBV29-1 with TRBJ2-7; no definite D call. Trimming removed 5 bases at V and 1 base at J, with 12 bases between. Germline V CDR1 and CDR2: SQVTM, ANQGSEA. The CDR3 runs to 13 residues. The CDR3 region has the DNA TGCAGCGTTTCCCCAGAAGCTTCCTACGAGCAGTACTTC. Amino acid sequence: CSVSPEASYEQYF.

CDR3 nucleotide sequence: TGTGCCAGCAGCGGAACCCGGGACAGGGTCACAGATACGCAGTATTTT. Amino acids: CASSGTRDRVTDTQYF. The chain combines TRBV14 with TRBJ2-3; 9 positions agree with TRBD1. The V and J ends lost 5 bases and 2 bases, in that order; junction bases with no gene match: 8. CDR3 length: 16 amino acids. The germline CDR1 and CDR2 sequences are SGHDN and FVKESK.

V usage is TRBV28 and J usage is TRBJ1-1; D not resolved. Germline V gives CDR1 MDHEN, CDR2 SYDVKM. V lost 5 bases and J 5 bases, leaving 18 bases between the germline ends. This CDR3 contains 15 residues. Here the CDR3 DNA reads TGTGCCAGCAGTCCCCGGGGAAATGCACGGACTGAAGCTTTCTTT. It yields the protein CASSPRGNARTEAFF.

This clone has more than one count but fewer than ten. Other DNA sequences in the sample encode the same CDR3. J is TRBJ2-5 and V is TRBV4-1; the match to TRBD2 covers 9 bases. Germline V CDR1 and CDR2: MGHRA, YSYEKL. The CDR3 has 16 residues. V gave up 0 bases and J gave up 5 bases; unmatched junction bases: 7. The CDR3 protein is CASSQDGLAGWETQYF. The CDR3 region has the DNA TGCGCCAGCAGCCAAGATGGGCTAGCGGGGTGGGAGACCCAGTACTTC.

The J gene is TRBJ2-7, the V gene TRBV27; D is possibly TRBD2 (6 bases). This CDR3 is built from 14 residues. Germline values: CDR1 MNHEY, CDR2 SMNVEV (reference sequence). Trimming took 6 bases from V and 4 from J, leaving 16 bases between them. In nucleotides, the CDR3 is TGTGCCAGCAGAATAGCGGAAAACCCTTACGAGCAGTACTTC. This codes for CASRIAENPYEQYF.

The chain is built from TRBV6-1 and TRBJ1-4, with unresolved D. V lost 2 bases and J 3 bases, leaving 13 bases between the germline ends. Germline CDR1 reads MNHNS; CDR2 reads SASEGT. The CDR3 loop spans 16 amino acids. For the CDR3, the DNA is TGTGCCAGCAGTGAATTGGGGAACGCAGCTAATGAAAAACTGTTTTTT. It is translated as CASSELGNAANEKLFF.

The V and J genes are TRBV2 and TRBJ1-1, with D perhaps matching TRBD1 (6 bases). The V end lost 5 bases, the J end lost 4 bases, and 14 bases lay between the germline ends. Looked up from germline, CDR1 is SNHLY and CDR2 is FYNNEI. CDR3 length: 14 residues. For the CDR3, the DNA is TGTGCCAGCAGTTCACAGGGCTCGCTCACTGAAGCTTTCTTT. Translated: CASSSQGSLTEAFF.

The V gene is TRBV27, the J gene TRBJ2-7; D might be TRBD1 (5 bases). This CDR3 is built from 16 residues. Germline CDR1 and CDR2: MNHEY and SMNVEV (reference sequence). Trimming took 0 bases from V and 3 from J, leaving 15 bases between them. DNA for the CDR3: TGTGCCAGCAGTTTATCGTCGGACAATCCTTACTACGAGCAGTACTTC. This sequence encodes CASSLSSDNPYYEQYF.

This clone was observed a handful of times. The chain is built from TRBV5-1 and TRBJ2-3; weak D call: TRBD2 (5 bases). V was pared by 1 base and J by 0 bases, with 12 bases between. This CDR3 has 16 amino acids. Germline CDR1 and CDR2: SGHRS and YFSETQ. The CDR3 sequence: CASSLPSTGSTDTQYF. Here the CDR3 DNA reads TGCGCCAGCAGCTTGCCCTCGACGGGGAGCACAGATACGCAGTATTTT.

V gene TRBV19 combines with J gene TRBJ1-1; D unclear. The CDR3 runs 12 residues. Germline CDR1 and CDR2: LNHDA and SQIVND (reference sequence). V lost 7 bases and J 0 bases, leaving 6 bases between the germline ends. The CDR3 reads CASTDMNTEAFF. The DNA of the CDR3 is TGTGCCAGTACAGATATGAACACTGAAGCTTTCTTT.

The gene calls are TRBV7-2 and TRBJ2-2; D tentatively reads TRBD1 or TRBD2 (7 bases each). This CDR3 comprises 14 residues. Germline CDR1 and CDR2: SGHTA and FQGNSA. Trimming cost V 5 bases and J 5 bases, with 12 bases left between them. The CDR3 reads CASSPGGVTGELFF. The CDR3 nucleotides read TGTGCCAGCAGCCCAGGGGGGGTTACCGGGGAGCTGTTTTTT.

The chain links TRBV27 to TRBJ1-6; TRBD1 agrees at 10 bases. With 6 bases clipped from V and 8 bases from J, the junction kept 7 bases outside the gene matches. The CDR3 sequence is 15 residues long. Germline CDR1 and CDR2: MNHEY and SMNVEV (reference sequence). CDR3 loop: CASRTDRGEHSPLHF. The CDR3 nucleotides read TGTGCCAGCAGGACGGACAGGGGGGAGCATTCACCCCTCCACTTT.